Reported below is one TCR beta chain. TCRdb keeps only in-frame clones here, not all; method: immunoSEQ multiplex PCR. The sample lists under 500,000 clones; roughly 90% were seen once. The entry originates in a study of Ad26.COV2.S vaccination and SARS-CoV-2 variants. V shed 0 bases and J 8 bases; nucleotides not matched to a gene: 7. This CDR3 contains 15 residues. CDR1 and CDR2 (germline): SGDLS, YYNGEE. As for treatment: around 19 received Ad26.COV2.S at low or high dose, single or two shots; 5 received placebo; per-sample allocation not given. Day 63 after the first vaccine or placebo injection was the time point for sampling.

The clonotype was recovered from a person between 18 and 60 years old who received the Ad26.COV2.S COVID-19 vaccine or a placebo. The sample here was peripheral blood, taken in a trial of Ad26.COV2.S vaccine versus placebo. The chain joins TRBV9 to TRBJ1-2; 10 bases agree with TRBD1. As DNA, the CDR3 is TGTGCCAGCAGCGTAGCGGGACAGGGGCGATTCGGCTACACCTTC. It is translated as CASSVAGQGRFGYTF.